The 29 T cell receptor beta chains below all came from one sample that was sequenced in a study of control samples from healthy donors and cancer patients. The protocol was immunoSEQ multiplex PCR, while the TCRdb copy is restricted to in-frame clones and leaves out a portion. The sample has about 120,000 clones; more than 80% are singletons. The material sequenced was blood. The receptors originated from a man aged 45-65 years in good health.

The V and J genes are TRBV6-5 and TRBJ1-2, with a possible D match to TRBD1 (6 bases). This CDR3 has 15 residues. The germline gives CDR1 MNHEY, CDR2 SVGAGI. V gave up 5 bases and J gave up 3 bases, with 16 bases separating them. Here the CDR3 reads CASSPRDRWDYGYTF. CDR3 nucleotides: TGTGCCAGCAGTCCGCGAGACAGGTGGGACTATGGCTACACCTTC.

The chain carries TRBV6-6 and TRBJ2-3, with TRBD1 matching 9 bases. CDR1 is MNHNY and CDR2 is SVGAGI in the germline V gene (reference sequence). CDR3 length: 16 residues. Germline trimming cut 2 bases from V and 3 bases from J; bases unmatched to any gene: 6. The CDR3 protein is CASSYLRQGGTDTQYF. The DNA for the CDR3 is TGTGCCAGCAGTTACCTTCGACAGGGGGGAACAGATACGCAGTATTTT.

DNA of the CDR3: TGTGCCAGCAGCTGGGGGATTAATTCACCCCTCCACTTT. This sequence encodes CASSWGINSPLHF. V is TRBV7-6 and J is TRBJ1-6, with a weak D call TRBD1 (5 bases). V lost 4 bases and J lost 6, with 7 bases in between. The germline gives CDR1 SGHVS, CDR2 FNYEAQ. The CDR3 length is 13 residues. Filled out from reference TRBV7-6 and TRBJ1-6, the complete variable domain reads GAGVSQSPRYKVTKRGQDVALRCDPISGHVSLYWYRQALGQGPEFLTYFNYEAQQDKSGLPNDRFSAERPEGSISTLTIQRTEQRDSAMYRCASSWGINSPLHFGNGTRLTVT.

This chain uses TRBV27 with TRBJ2-1; 10 nucleotides line up with TRBD1. From germline, CDR1 is MNHEY and CDR2 SMNVEV (reference sequence). The CDR3 has 14 amino acids. V dropped 10 bases and J dropped 4; count of bases not matched to a gene: 7. The CDR3 bases are TGTGCCACCAAGGACAGGGGGTTTTACAATGAGCAGTTCTTC. Encoded protein: CATKDRGFYNEQFF.

The chain couples TRBV27 to TRBJ2-7; 9 bases agree with TRBD1. J gave up 2 bases and V 4 bases, and 12 bases lay outside the gene matches. Germline values: CDR1 MNHEY, CDR2 SMNVEV (reference sequence). The CDR3 runs 17 residues. The CDR3: CASSSLLQGANPYEQYF. As DNA, the CDR3 is TGTGCCAGCAGTTCCCTTCTACAGGGGGCTAACCCCTACGAGCAGTACTTC.

The chain employs TRBV4-1 and TRBJ2-3; no firm D call. Germline V gene lookup returns CDR1 MGHRA and CDR2 YSYEKL. Trimming pared 0 bases from V and 6 bases from J, leaving 13 bases between. The CDR3 is 15 residues long. The CDR3 DNA reads as TGCGCCAGCAGCCAAGAAGGGAAGGGTGGTGATACGCAGTATTTT. Translated: CASSQEGKGGDTQYF.

The chain couples TRBV13 to TRBJ2-2, with D possibly TRBD1 on 5 matching bases. This CDR3 comprises 13 residues. The germline gives CDR1 PRHDT, CDR2 FYEKMQ (reference sequence). V was pared by 8 bases and J by 2 bases, with 9 bases between. The CDR3 is CASGQGNTGELFF. CDR3 DNA sequence: TGTGCCAGCGGCCAGGGAAACACCGGGGAGCTGTTTTTT.

The V gene is TRBV4-3, the J gene TRBJ1-5; no reliable D call. Germline V gene sequence: CDR1 LGHNA, CDR2 YSLEER. The CDR3 covers 13 residues. Trimming shortened V by 1 base and J by 3 bases, and 4 bases separated the two germline ends. CDR3 in amino acids: CASSQGPNQPQHF. The CDR3 DNA reads TGCGCCAGCAGCCAAGGTCCCAATCAGCCCCAGCATTTT.

About this clone: The junction and the germline gene differ at one end; a read error may be behind it. The CDR3 loop is CASSVGVGWNPEAFF. CDR3 sequence (DNA): TGTGCCAGCAGCGTAGGTGTGGGGTGGAACCCTGAAGCTTTCTTT. This chain uses TRBV9 with TRBJ1-1, with D uncertain. The CDR3 runs to 15 residues. CDR1 is SGDLS and CDR2 is YYNGEE in the germline V gene.

The gene calls are TRBV6-4 and TRBJ1-4, with 12 positions matching TRBD1. CDR1 and CDR2 from the germline V gene are MRHNA and SNTAGT. The CDR3 is 16 residues long. V lost 6 bases, J lost 8 bases, and 10 bases stayed unmatched. For the CDR3, the DNA is TGTGCCAGCAGCTTCCGGGACAGGGGGCGCCGGGAAAAACTGTTTTTT. Translating gives CASSFRDRGRREKLFF.

This rearrangement joins TRBV27 to TRBJ1-5; D gene unclear. This CDR3 comprises 15 residues. Germline loops: CDR1 MNHEY, CDR2 SMNVEV (reference sequence). V gave up 2 bases and J gave up 7 bases, with 15 bases separating them. The DNA for the CDR3 is TGTGCCAGCAGTTTAATAGGGCGGGGTCGGCAGCCCCAGCATTTT. Its protein is CASSLIGRGRQPQHF.

The CDR3 loop reads CSVDWDTDTEAFF. CDR3 in DNA: TGCAGCGTGGACTGGGACACAGACACTGAAGCTTTCTTT. The chain recombines TRBV29-1 with TRBJ1-1; a weak D match, TRBD1 (6 bases). V was cut by 6 bases and J by 3 bases, with 14 bases left in between. The CDR3 loop spans 13 amino acids. Germline assignment: CDR1 SQVTM and CDR2 ANQGSEA.

The CDR3 is CASSLVGQGVNQGELFF. The DNA for the CDR3 is TGCGCCAGCAGCTTGGTGGGCCAAGGGGTCAATCAGGGGGAGCTGTTTTTT. The rearrangement uses TRBV5-1 and TRBJ2-2; weak D call: TRBD1 (5 bases). The CDR3 length is 17 residues. V lost 0 bases and J 8 bases, leaving 20 bases between the germline ends. Germline loops: CDR1 SGHRS, CDR2 YFSETQ.

The V and J genes are TRBV6-5 and TRBJ2-1, with D possibly TRBD1 on 6 matching bases. Germline loops: CDR1 MNHEY, CDR2 SVGAGI. V lost 6 bases to trimming and J lost 2 bases, with 14 bases between them. The CDR3 runs to 15 residues. The CDR3 coding sequence is TGTGCCAGCAGCCCCTCGACAGGACCCTACAATGAGCAGTTCTTC. This sequence encodes CASSPSTGPYNEQFF.

The rearrangement uses TRBV6-6 and TRBJ1-2; the match to TRBD1 covers 10 bases. In germline, CDR1 is MNHNY, CDR2 SVGAGI (reference sequence). There are 16 residues in the CDR3. Trimming took 0 bases from V and 2 from J; bases not matched to a gene: 3. CDR3 coding DNA: TGTGCCAGCAGTTACTCGACAGGGGGCCCGAACTATGGCTACACCTTC. As protein: CASSYSTGGPNYGYTF.

This sequence joins TRBV2 and TRBJ1-6; TRBD1 matches at 8 bases. Germline V CDR1 and CDR2: SNHLY, FYNNEI. This CDR3 is built from 12 residues. V lost 11 bases, J lost 8 bases, and 5 bases stayed unmatched. CDR3 in DNA: TGTGCCCGGGGACAGGTAGATTCACCCCTCCACTTT. It translates to CARGQVDSPLHF.

V and J are TRBV9 and TRBJ1-1; D uncertain. Germline-derived CDR1 and CDR2 are SGDLS and YYNGEE. The CDR3 has 10 residues. Trimming cost V 7 bases and J 5 bases, with 6 bases left between them. This CDR3 is CASGGTEAFF. CDR3 coding DNA: TGTGCCAGCGGAGGTACTGAAGCTTTCTTT.

This rearrangement joins TRBV25-1 to TRBJ1-1; a weak D match, TRBD1 (6 bases). With 2 bases removed from V and 0 bases from J, the gap between germline ends came to 13 bases. Looked up from germline, CDR1 is MGHDK and CDR2 is SYGVNS. This CDR3 spans 16 amino acids. CDR3 nucleotides: TGTGCCAGCAGTGAAGGAAGGGGGGCCCTGAACACTGAAGCTTTCTTT. It codes for CASSEGRGALNTEAFF.

J is TRBJ2-1 and V is TRBV9; maybe TRBD1 (5 bases). This CDR3 region has 13 residues. Germline CDR1 and CDR2: SGDLS and YYNGEE. V was pared by 0 bases and J by 7 bases, with 8 bases between. The CDR3 sequence: CASSVVRDNEQFF. The CDR3 nucleotides read TGTGCCAGCAGCGTAGTCAGGGATAATGAGCAGTTCTTC.

The chain has TRBV5-1 and TRBJ1-4; no clear D gene. Trimming removed 0 bases from V and 6 bases from J, with 9 bases in between. The CDR3 is made up of 14 amino acids. Per germline, CDR1 SGHRS and CDR2 YFSETQ. CDR3 loop: CASSLETADEKLFF. In nucleotides, the CDR3 is TGCGCCAGCAGCTTGGAAACAGCGGATGAAAAACTGTTTTTT.

J is TRBJ1-6 and V is TRBV6-6; D may be TRBD1 (6 bases). Trimming took 5 bases from V and 7 from J, leaving 18 bases between them. The germline V gene encodes CDR1 MNHNY and CDR2 SVGAGI (reference sequence). CDR3 length: 16 amino acids. The CDR3 region has the DNA TGTGCCAGCAGTATATCTGGGGGGGCCGGGAATTCACCCCTCCACTTT. Translation: CASSISGGAGNSPLHF.

V and J are TRBV9 and TRBJ1-1, with no clear D. There are 14 residues in the CDR3. V was clipped by 2 bases and J by 1 base, with 9 bases between them. Germline CDR1 SGDLS, CDR2 YYNGEE. This CDR3 reads CASSVEPGNTEAFF. The CDR3 DNA is TGTGCCAGCAGCGTCGAACCAGGGAACACTGAAGCTTTCTTT.

This sequence joins TRBV6-1 and TRBJ1-4; D unclear. This CDR3 spans 16 amino acids. Trimming stripped 4 bases from V and 0 bases from J, with 12 bases between. Germline CDR1 MNHNS, CDR2 SASEGT. CDR3 sequence (DNA): TGTGCCAGCAGTGGCTGGCAGGCCCCAACTAATGAAAAACTGTTTTTT. It specifies CASSGWQAPTNEKLFF.

The chain carries TRBV7-2 and TRBJ1-3, with unresolved D. The ends were cut back, 5 bases at V and 4 bases at J, with 9 bases in the middle. The CDR3 is 13 amino acids. Germline-derived CDR1 and CDR2 are SGHTA and FQGNSA. The CDR3 spells CASSPGPGNTIYF. CDR3 DNA sequence: TGTGCCAGCAGCCCCGGGCCCGGAAACACCATATATTTT. The variable domain in full, with the rest retrieved from reference TRBV7-2 and TRBJ1-3, is GAGVSQSPSNKVTEKGKDVELRCDPISGHTALYWYRQSLGQGLEFLIYFQGNSAPDKSGLPSDRFSAERTGGSVSTLTIQRTQQEDSAVYLCASSPGPGNTIYFGEGSWLTVV.

The CDR3 region is CASSLESLAPTRRNEQFF. The CDR3, as DNA: TGTGCCAGCAGCTTAGAAAGTCTGGCCCCAACGAGGCGCAATGAGCAGTTCTTC. This chain links TRBV7-2 with TRBJ2-1; D is undetermined. V was shortened by 1 base and J by 6 bases, with 22 bases between the two germline ends. The CDR3 is 18 amino acids. Germline V CDR1 and CDR2: SGHTA, FQGNSA.

The CDR3 spells CASSYFEDRVGNTIYF. CDR3 sequence (DNA): TGTGCCAGCAGCTATTTTGAGGACAGGGTTGGAAACACCATATATTTT. V is TRBV5-4 and J is TRBJ1-3; 8 bases match TRBD1. In germline, CDR1 is SGHNT, CDR2 YYREEE (reference sequence). The CDR3 is made up of 16 amino acids. Trimming cost V 3 bases and J 3 bases; bases outside gene matches: 8. Full variable domain (outside the CDR3, taken from reference TRBV5-4 and TRBJ1-3): ETGVTQSPTHLIKTRGQQVTLRCSSQSGHNTVSWYQQALGQGPQFIFQYYREEENGRGNFPPRFSGLQFPNYSSELNVNALELDDSALYLCASSYFEDRVGNTIYFGEGSWLTVV.

The gene calls are TRBV18 and TRBJ1-1; a weak D match, TRBD1 (6 bases). V lost 6 bases, J lost 1 base, and 6 bases lay in between. The CDR3 is made up of 12 amino acids. The germline gives CDR1 KGHSH, CDR2 LQKENI. The CDR3: CASSTGNTEAFF. The CDR3 DNA is TGTGCCAGCTCGACAGGGAACACTGAAGCTTTCTTT.

The V and J genes are TRBV6-5 and TRBJ2-7, with TRBD1 matching over 7 bases. J lost 4 bases, V lost 6 bases, and 6 bases had no gene match. Germline CDR1 reads MNHEY; CDR2 reads SVGAGI. The CDR3 is 13 residues long. The CDR3 nucleotides read TGTGCCAGCAGCCGGGACAGCAAATACGAGCAGTACTTC. Protein sequence: CASSRDSKYEQYF.

This clone was found once. The rearrangement links TRBV11-2 to TRBJ2-6; TRBD1 is a possible D gene (5 bases). The germline V gene has CDR1 SGHAT and CDR2 FQNNGV. The CDR3 loop spans 15 amino acids. V shed 3 bases and J shed 4 bases, with 10 bases lying between them. Here the CDR3 reads CASSFQGTGANVLTF. DNA of the CDR3: TGTGCCAGCAGCTTCCAGGGAACCGGGGCCAACGTCCTGACTTTC.